This TCR beta chain was sequenced in a study of T cells in Graves' hyperthyroidism and ophthalmopathy. Findings and limits, study-wide: Blood shared most expanded thyroid clonotypes above 0.001.

Newly diagnosed hyperthyroidism, duration under 2 months, in patients aged 18 to 65. Template material for amplifying TCR beta CDR3 regions consisted of RNA transcripts. During a first-round RT-PCR of the TCR CDR3, the HTBI primer set was used. MiXCR, run by TCRdb on the multiplex PCR reads, gives a single entry per CDR3 protein. This table has 480,000 or so distinct CDR3 sequences, roughly 14% appearing once. This clonotype was counted ten times or more. No antigen is known for it. The receptor was derived from a young woman with Graves' hyperthyroidism. Specimen: blood.

The CDR3 nucleotides read TGCAGTGCTAGAGCTGAGCGGCCGGACAAAAACATTCAGTACTTC. It encodes CSARAERPDKNIQYF. The chain recombines TRBV20-1 with TRBJ2-4, with D possibly matching TRBD2 (5 bases). Trimming cost V 1 base and J 3 bases, with 13 bases left between them. The CDR3 is 15 amino acids. In germline, CDR1 is DFQATT, CDR2 SNEGSKA (reference sequence).